This TCR beta chain is from a study of T-cell reconstitution after alpha-beta-depleted transplantation in children. Construction of the TCRbeta library involved unique molecular identifiers. Using its own MiXCR run on the PCR reads, TCRdb lists one record per CDR3 protein. Of over 45,000 distinct CDR3 sequences listed, less than 55% are singletons. Points on this clonotype: Its cognate antigen is unknown.

Findings of the study overall: The high TCRbeta diversity at day 60 in some patients came from surviving recipient T cells and thymic progenitors.

V lost 0 bases, J lost 8 bases, and 19 bases stayed unmatched. Germline V gives CDR1 SGHTA, CDR2 FQGNSA. The CDR3 runs to 20 residues. The V gene is TRBV7-2, the J gene TRBJ2-1; 10 bases fit TRBD1. The sequencing here drew on PBMCs, mostly from graft donor cells, taken 360 days after TCRalphabeta/CD19-depleted stem cell transplant. The TCR sequence derives from a male patient between 10 and 17 years old who had a stem cell transplant for acute lymphoblastic leukemia, so the T cells may come from the graft donor. The CDR3 is CASSLAWGGATGTGVDEQFF. The CDR3 region has the DNA TGTGCCAGCAGCTTAGCGTGGGGGGGAGCAACCGGGACAGGGGTTGATGAGCAGTTCTTC.